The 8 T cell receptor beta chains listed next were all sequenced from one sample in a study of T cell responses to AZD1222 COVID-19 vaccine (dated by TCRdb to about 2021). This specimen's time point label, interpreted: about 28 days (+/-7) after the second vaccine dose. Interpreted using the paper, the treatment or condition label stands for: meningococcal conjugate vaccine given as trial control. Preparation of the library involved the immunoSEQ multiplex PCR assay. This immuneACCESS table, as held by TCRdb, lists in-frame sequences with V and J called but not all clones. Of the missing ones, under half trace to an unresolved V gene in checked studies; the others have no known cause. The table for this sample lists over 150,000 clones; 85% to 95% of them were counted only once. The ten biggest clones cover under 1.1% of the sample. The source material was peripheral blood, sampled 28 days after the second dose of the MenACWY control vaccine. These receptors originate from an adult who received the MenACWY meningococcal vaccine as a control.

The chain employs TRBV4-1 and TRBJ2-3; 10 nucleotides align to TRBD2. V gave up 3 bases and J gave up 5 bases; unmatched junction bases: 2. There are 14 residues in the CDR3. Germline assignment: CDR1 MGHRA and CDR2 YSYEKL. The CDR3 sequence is CASSHRTSGDTQYF. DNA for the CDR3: TGCGCCAGCAGCCATCGGACTAGCGGAGATACGCAGTATTTT.

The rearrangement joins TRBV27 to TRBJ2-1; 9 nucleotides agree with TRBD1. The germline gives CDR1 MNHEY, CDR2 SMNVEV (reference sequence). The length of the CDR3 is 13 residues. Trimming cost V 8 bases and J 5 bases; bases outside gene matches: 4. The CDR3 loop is CASQWTGDNEQFF. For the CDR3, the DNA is TGTGCCAGCCAATGGACAGGGGACAATGAGCAGTTCTTC.

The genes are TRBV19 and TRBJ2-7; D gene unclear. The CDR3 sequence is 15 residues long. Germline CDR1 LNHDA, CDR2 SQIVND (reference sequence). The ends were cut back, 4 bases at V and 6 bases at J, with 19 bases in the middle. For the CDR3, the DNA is TGTGCCAGTAGTAATCGAGAAGGGTTTCGAGGCGAGCAGTACTTC. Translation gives CASSNREGFRGEQYF.

CDR3 coding DNA: TGTGCCAGCAGCGTCGGGCTAACCGGGGAGCTGTTTTTT. Translated, it gives CASSVGLTGELFF. The V gene is TRBV9, the J gene TRBJ2-2, with D unresolved. The germline CDR1 and CDR2 sequences are SGDLS and YYNGEE. V lost 2 bases and J 5 bases, leaving 7 bases between the germline ends. CDR3 length equals 13 residues.

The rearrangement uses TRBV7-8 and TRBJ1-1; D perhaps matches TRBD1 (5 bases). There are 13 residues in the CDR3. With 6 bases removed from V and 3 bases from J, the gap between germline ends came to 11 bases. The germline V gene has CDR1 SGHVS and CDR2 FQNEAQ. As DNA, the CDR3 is TGTGCCAGCAGAAGGGACGGATACACTGAAGCTTTCTTT. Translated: CASRRDGYTEAFF.

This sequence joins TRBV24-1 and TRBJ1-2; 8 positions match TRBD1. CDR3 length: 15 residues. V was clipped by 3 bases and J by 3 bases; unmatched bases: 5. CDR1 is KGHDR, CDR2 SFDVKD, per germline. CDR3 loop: CATSDPSGGDYGYTF. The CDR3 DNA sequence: TGTGCCACCAGTGATCCCTCAGGGGGCGACTATGGCTACACCTTC.

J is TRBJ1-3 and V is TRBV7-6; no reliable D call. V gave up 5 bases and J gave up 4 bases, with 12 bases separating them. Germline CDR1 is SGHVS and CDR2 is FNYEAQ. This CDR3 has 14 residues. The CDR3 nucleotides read TGTGCCAGCAGCCCCGACCGGAGAGGAAACACCATATATTTT. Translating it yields CASSPDRRGNTIYF.

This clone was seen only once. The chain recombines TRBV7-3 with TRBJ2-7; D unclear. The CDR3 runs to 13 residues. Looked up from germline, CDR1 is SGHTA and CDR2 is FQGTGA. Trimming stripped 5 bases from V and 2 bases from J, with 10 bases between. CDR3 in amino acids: CASSQGFTYEQYF. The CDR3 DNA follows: TGTGCCAGCAGCCAAGGATTCACCTACGAGCAGTACTTC.